This T cell receptor (beta chain) originates from a study of siplizumab effects on memory and regulatory T cells. Regarding the study as a whole: Siplizumab gave mappable alloreactive CD4+ clones an average Treg-derived fraction of about 64%, against 25% to 30% in controls.

TCRdb's copy holds only in-frame clones and misses some; the assay was immunoSEQ multiplex PCR. The data show roughly 100,000 clones, around 93% seen once. Notes on this clone: The antigen remains unidentified.

Germline V gene data show CDR1 as MNHEY and CDR2 as SMNVEV (reference sequence). The V end lost 5 bases, the J end lost 6 bases, and 10 bases lay between the germline ends. The CDR3 length is 13 residues. This clonotype was obtained from a human donor in good health. The material sequenced was CD4+ T cells sorted from blood. This chain joins TRBV27 and TRBJ2-2; a weak D match, TRBD2 (6 bases). CDR3 nucleotide sequence: TGTGCCAGCAGTCGGGTAGCGGCCGGGGAGCTGTTTTTT. Amino acid sequence: CASSRVAAGELFF.